This T cell receptor beta chain stems from a study of blood T cell repertoires in COVID-19. Study-wide context: Sites across the United States, Italy and Spain contributed samples from acute and convalescent COVID-19. Sample material is recorded as cDNA or gDNA derived from T cells, B-cell-depleted T cells, or PBMCs.

Study processing details: Amplification with reference gene primers provided the estimates of nucleated cell counts. Using immunoSEQ multiplex PCR, the repertoire was profiled, and TCRdb retains in-frame clones only, with some absent. D and trimming come from the DNA, and the V and J calls and clone size come from that table. The sample includes 45,000 to 70,000 clones, around 79% seen only once; the top ten take more than 15%. This CDR3 comprises 17 residues. Germline lookup yields CDR1 MGHRA and CDR2 YSYEKL. J was trimmed by 2 bases and V by 4 bases; bases with no gene match: 10. The V call is TRBV4-1, the J call TRBJ2-3, with 9 nucleotides matching TRBD2. The specimen sequenced was peripheral blood. This clonotype was sampled from a woman between 50 and 59 years old with active or convalescent COVID-19. DNA for the CDR3: TGCGCCAGCAGCCCTTCCCAGCGGGAGGTTTACACAGATACGCAGTATTTT. The encoded protein is CASSPSQREVYTDTQYF.